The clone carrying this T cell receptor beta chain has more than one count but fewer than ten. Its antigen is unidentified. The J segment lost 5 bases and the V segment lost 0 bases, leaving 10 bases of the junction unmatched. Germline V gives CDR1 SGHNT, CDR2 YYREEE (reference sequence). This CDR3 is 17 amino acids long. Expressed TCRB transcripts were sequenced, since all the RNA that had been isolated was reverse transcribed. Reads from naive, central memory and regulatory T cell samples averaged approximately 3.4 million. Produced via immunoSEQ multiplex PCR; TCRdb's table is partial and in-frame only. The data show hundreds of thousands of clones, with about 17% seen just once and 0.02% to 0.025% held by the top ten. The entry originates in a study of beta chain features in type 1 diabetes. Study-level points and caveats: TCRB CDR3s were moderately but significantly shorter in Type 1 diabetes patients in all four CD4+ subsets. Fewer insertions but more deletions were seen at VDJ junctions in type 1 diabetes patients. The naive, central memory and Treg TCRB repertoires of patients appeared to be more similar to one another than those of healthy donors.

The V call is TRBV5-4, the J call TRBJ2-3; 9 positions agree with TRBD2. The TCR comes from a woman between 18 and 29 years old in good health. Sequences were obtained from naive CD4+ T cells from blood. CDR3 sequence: CASSLDLLAGFLDTQYF. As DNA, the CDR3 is TGTGCCAGCAGCTTGGACCTCCTAGCGGGATTTTTAGATACGCAGTATTTT.